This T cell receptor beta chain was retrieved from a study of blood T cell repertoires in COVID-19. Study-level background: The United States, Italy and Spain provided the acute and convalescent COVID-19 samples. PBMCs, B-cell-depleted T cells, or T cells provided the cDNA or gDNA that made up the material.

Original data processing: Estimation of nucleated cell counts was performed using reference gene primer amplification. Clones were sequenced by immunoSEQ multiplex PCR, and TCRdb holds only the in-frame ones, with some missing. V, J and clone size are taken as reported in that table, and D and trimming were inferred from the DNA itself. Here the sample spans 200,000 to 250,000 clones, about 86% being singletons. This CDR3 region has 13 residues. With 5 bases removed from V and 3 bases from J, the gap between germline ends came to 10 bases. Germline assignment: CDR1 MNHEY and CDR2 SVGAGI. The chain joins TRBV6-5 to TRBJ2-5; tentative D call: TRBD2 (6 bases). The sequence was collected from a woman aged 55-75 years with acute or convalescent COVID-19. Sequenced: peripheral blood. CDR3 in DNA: TGTGCCAGCAGTCAACGACTAGAAGAGACCCAGTACTTC. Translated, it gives CASSQRLEETQYF.